This TCR beta chain is drawn from a study of cytomegalovirus exposure and HLA in healthy donors. Assay used: immunoSEQ multiplex PCR; TCRdb lists only in-frame clones, some missing. The sample holds some 150,000 clones, about 95% seen once. Germline loops: CDR1 SGHRS, CDR2 YFSETQ. This CDR3 has 17 amino acids. V dropped 0 bases and J dropped 1; count of bases not matched to a gene: 5. V gene TRBV5-1 combines with J gene TRBJ2-3, with 10 bases identical to TRBD2. The sample was PBMCs. The TCR comes from a man younger than 30 in good health and CMV-seropositive. The CDR3 is CASSLGAGGFGTDTQYF. The CDR3 DNA follows: TGCGCCAGCAGCTTGGGAGCGGGAGGGTTCGGCACAGATACGCAGTATTTT.